This TCR beta chain was recovered during a study of OX40 agonist ivuxolimab in advanced cancers. Study-level results: Certain nonresponders additionally had low normalized T-cell clonal expansion.

The protocol was immunoSEQ multiplex PCR, while the TCRdb copy is restricted to in-frame clones and leaves out a portion. The sample lists 35,000 to 45,000 clones, 86% occurring once. With respect to this clone: Its cognate antigen is unknown.

V dropped 0 bases and J dropped 3 bases, with 13 bases sitting between them. Germline CDR1 and CDR2: SGHRS and YFSETQ. The CDR3 covers 15 residues. V is TRBV5-1 and J is TRBJ2-7, with a possible D match to TRBD1 (5 bases). The sequencing used CD4+ or CD8+ T cells sorted from blood, collected in a trial of the OX40 agonist ivuxolimab. This receptor was identified in an adult with an advanced solid tumor such as melanoma, head and neck, liver or kidney cancer. The CDR3 region is CASSLAVQGDYEQYF. In DNA, the CDR3 is TGCGCCAGCAGCTTGGCTGTCCAGGGCGACTACGAGCAGTACTTC. Using reference TRBV5-1 and TRBJ2-7 for the parts outside the CDR3, the full variable domain is KAGVTQTPRYLIKTRGQQVTLSCSPISGHRSVSWYQQTPGQGLQFLFEYFSETQRNKGNFPGRFSGRQFSNSRSEMNVSTLELGDSALYLCASSLAVQGDYEQYFGPGTRLTVT.